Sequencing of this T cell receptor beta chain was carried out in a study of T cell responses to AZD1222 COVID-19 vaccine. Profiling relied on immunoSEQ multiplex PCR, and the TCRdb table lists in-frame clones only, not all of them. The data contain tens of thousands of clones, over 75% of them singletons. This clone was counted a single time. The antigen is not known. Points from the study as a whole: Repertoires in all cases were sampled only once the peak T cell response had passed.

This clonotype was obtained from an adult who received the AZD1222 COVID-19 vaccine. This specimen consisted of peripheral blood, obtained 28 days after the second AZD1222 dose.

CDR3 in DNA: TGTGCCAGCAGGGGACTAGCGGGGGGGAGCTCCTACGAGCAGTACTTC. Amino acids: CASRGLAGGSSYEQYF. The J gene is TRBJ2-7, the V gene TRBV21-1; the table names TRBD2, a call not compared with the DNA. TRBV21-1 has pseudogene status. CDR3 length: 16 residues.